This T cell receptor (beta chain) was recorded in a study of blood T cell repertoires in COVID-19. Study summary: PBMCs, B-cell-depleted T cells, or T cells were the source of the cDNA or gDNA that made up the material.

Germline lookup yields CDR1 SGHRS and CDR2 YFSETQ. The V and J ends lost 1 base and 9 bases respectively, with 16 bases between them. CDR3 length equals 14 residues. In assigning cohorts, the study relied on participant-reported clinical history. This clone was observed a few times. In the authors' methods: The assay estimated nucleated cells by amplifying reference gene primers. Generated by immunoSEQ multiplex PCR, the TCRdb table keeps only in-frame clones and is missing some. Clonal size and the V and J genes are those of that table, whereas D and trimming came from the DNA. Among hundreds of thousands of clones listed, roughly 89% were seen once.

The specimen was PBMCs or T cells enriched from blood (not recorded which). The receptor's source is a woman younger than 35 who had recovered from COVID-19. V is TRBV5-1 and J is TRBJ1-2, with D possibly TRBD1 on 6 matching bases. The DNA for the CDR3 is TGCGCCAGCAGCTTGTGGTCACAGGGCGAGAGCTACACCTTC. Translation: CASSLWSQGESYTF.